This note documents a single T cell receptor beta chain sequence. RNA transcripts were the template for amplifying TCR beta CDR3 regions. First-round RT-PCR targeting the TCR CDR3 was performed with the HTBI primer set. MiXCR, applied by TCRdb to the multiplex PCR reads, yields one record per CDR3 protein. The sample consists of about 360,000 distinct CDR3 sequences, about 12% of them appearing once. The sample originates from a study of T cells in Graves' hyperthyroidism and ophthalmopathy. This CDR3 spans 13 amino acids. Between the trimmed V and J ends, which lost 1 base and 11 bases, there was a span of 14 bases. The germline gives CDR1 DFQATT, CDR2 SNEGSKA (reference sequence).

This clonotype originated in a woman under 30 with Graves' hyperthyroidism. The sample consisted of blood. The genes are TRBV20-1 and TRBJ2-2, with D possibly matching TRBD2 (5 bases). For the CDR3, the DNA is TGCAGTGCTAGAGTCCCCGAGGACTCCGAGCTGTTTTTT. It codes for CSARVPEDSELFF.